This TCR beta chain was sequenced during a study of blood T cell repertoires in COVID-19. Authors' processing steps: The assay estimated nucleated cells by amplifying reference gene primers. Measured with immunoSEQ multiplex PCR; TCRdb has only the in-frame clones, and not every one. The V and J calls and the clone size are those of that table, but D and trimming were determined from the DNA. The data show fewer than 300,000 clones, 80% to 85% seen once. V was pared by 7 bases and J by 5 bases, with 15 bases of the junction left unmatched. CDR3 length: 17 residues. Germline V gene data show CDR1 as KGHDR and CDR2 as SFDVKD.

The source is a woman aged 55-75 years with active or convalescent COVID-19. V gene TRBV24-1 combines with J gene TRBJ1-5; 8 bases agree with TRBD1. Sequencing input: peripheral blood. DNA for the CDR3: TGTGCCACCAGGGACCAGGGGGCTGAAGTGATGGATCAGCCCCAGCATTTT. Translation: CATRDQGAEVMDQPQHF.